These 9 T cell receptor beta chains share one sample of origin, sequenced in a study of monozygotic twins with inflammatory bowel disease. TCRdb re-called the 5' RACE reads; every CDR3 protein appears as one record, without DNA. The data include 300,000 to 400,000 distinct CDR3 sequences; the top ten clones carry 2%. The source material was blood. These receptors originate from a human donor with ulcerative colitis or Crohn's disease, or a healthy co-twin of an affected twin (not recorded which).

This chain joins TRBV12-3 or TRBV12-4 and TRBJ1-2; TCRdb's D call, TRBD1, is unchecked because there is no DNA. The CDR3 contains 16 residues. The CDR3: CASSSQLTGHPYGYTF.

The rearrangement joins TRBV3-1 to TRBJ2-1; TCRdb's D gene call, TRBD2, goes unchecked for lack of DNA. CDR1 is LGHDT and CDR2 is YNNKEL in the germline V gene (reference sequence). The length of the CDR3 is 18 residues. The CDR3 spells CASSQDGRGGFSYNKQFF.

The V and J genes are TRBV2 and TRBJ1-5; the D call from TCRdb, TRBD1, cannot be confirmed without DNA. The CDR3 sequence is 14 residues long. Per the germline V gene, CDR1 is SNHLY and CDR2 is FYNNEI. CDR3 sequence reads: CASSLQGLNQPQHF.

This chain links TRBV4-1 with TRBJ1-4. The CDR3 loop spans 15 amino acids. Germline V lookup: CDR1 MGHRA, CDR2 YSYEKL. The CDR3 reads CASSQVFATNEKLFF.

The V and J genes are TRBV6-2 or TRBV6-3 and TRBJ1-4; TCRdb picks TRBD1, but there is no DNA to check that call. CDR3 size: 21 residues. Germline V gives CDR1 MNHEY, CDR2 SVGEGT. The CDR3 reads CASSHRPPGQGTIYGNEKLFF.

The chain joins TRBV9 to TRBJ2-2; TCRdb designates TRBD1, a call that cannot be tested without DNA. Germline V gene data show CDR1 as SGDLS and CDR2 as YYNGEE. The CDR3 length is 19 residues. CDR3 amino acids: CASSVDQWQIGATTGELFF.

The chain has TRBV6-5 and TRBJ2-7; TCRdb's D gene call, TRBD2, goes unchecked for lack of DNA. Germline V gene sequence: CDR1 MNHEY, CDR2 SVGAGI. This CDR3 has 16 amino acids. This CDR3 reads CASSYSIGRDGYEQYF.

The rearrangement links TRBV7-8 to TRBJ1-2. The CDR3 is 12 amino acids. Germline loops: CDR1 SGHVS, CDR2 FQNEAQ. CDR3: CASTGGDYGYTF.

The gene calls are TRBV27 and TRBJ1-1; TCRdb names TRBD1, which stays unverified in the absence of DNA. There are 15 residues in the CDR3. The germline gives CDR1 MNHEY, CDR2 SMNVEV (reference sequence). The CDR3 sequence is CASSPAWGGNTEAFF.